This T cell receptor (beta chain) was sequenced for a study of monozygotic twins with inflammatory bowel disease. TCRdb re-called the 5' RACE reads; every CDR3 protein appears as one record, without DNA. The table for this sample gives about 380,000 distinct CDR3 sequences. Whole-study results and caveats: Healthy co-twins, by inverse Simpson, had higher TCRbeta diversity than their siblings with IBD. IBD patients shared fewer clonotypes with others than healthy twins, especially with disease activity.

Researchers isolated total RNA from whole blood without sorting T cells. The CDR3 extends over 15 amino acids. Germline V gene data show CDR1 as ENHRY and CDR2 as SYGVKD. On this clonotype: Its specificity is unknown.

V is TRBV10-3 and J is TRBJ2-1; checking the TCRdb D call of TRBD2 is not possible without DNA. This TCR came from a human donor with ulcerative colitis or Crohn's disease, or a healthy co-twin of an affected twin (not recorded which). The sequenced material came from blood. This chain's CDR3 is CAITQSAGGFNEQFF.